These T cell receptor beta chains were read from a single sample in a study of metastatic and nonmetastatic thyroid tumors. Via MiXCR, TCRdb re-called the PCR reads. This sample yields some 19,000 clones, of which less than 40% are seen a single time; 17% belongs to the top ten. The sequenced sample consisted of tumor tissue. The source is a female donor with papillary thyroid cancer or a benign thyroid nodule (not recorded which). Some clones in this sample may be carry-over from other donors' samples. Each CDR3 is given with its conserved first and last residue. Each record gives: clone size, J gene, V gene, D gene, CDR3 DNA, CDR3 protein. D genes are given only for firm matches. Size tells how often a clone was seen (once, few, many) or the class of an expanded clone, and some rows leave it out.

>.|TRBJ2-7|TRBV12-3/TRBV12-4|.
TGTGCCAGCAGGGCGACCTCCGCCGAGCAGTACTTC
CASRATSAEQYF
>.|TRBJ2-3|TRBV5-1|TRBD1
TGCGCCAGCAGCTTCGGACAGGGTGCAGATACGCAGTATTTT
CASSFGQGADTQYF
>few|TRBJ2-3|TRBV6-1|.
TGTGCCACCGCCGGACTATCGAATTTCGATACGCAGTATTTT
CATAGLSNFDTQYF
>once|TRBJ2-5|TRBV5-1|TRBD1
TGCGCCAGCAGCTTGGGAAACGCGGAAGACGGACAGGCCGGGACCCAGTACTTC
CASSLGNAEDGQAGTQYF
>.|TRBJ2-2|TRBV19|TRBD2
TGTGCCAGTAGCAAGGGACTAGCGGGGGGGCAGCTCACCGGGGAGCTGTTTTTT
CASSKGLAGGQLTGELFF
>many|TRBJ1-1|TRBV18|.
TGTGCCAGCTCACCAACCAAACTCGACAGATTGAACACTGAAGCTTTCTTT
CASSPTKLDRLNTEAFF
>.|TRBJ2-7|TRBV7-2|.
TGTGCCAGCAGCGTCAATCAGGGTAATCCCTACGAGCAGTACTTC
CASSVNQGNPYEQYF
>once|TRBJ2-7|TRBV7-2|TRBD1
TGTGCCAGCAGTCTCTGGACAGGGGACGAGCAGTACTTC
CASSLWTGDEQYF
>.|TRBJ2-3|TRBV19|.
TGTGCCAGTAGTATAGGCTCGGACGGGGCCAGCACAGATACGCAGTATTTT
CASSIGSDGASTDTQYF
>few|TRBJ1-2|TRBV6-5|.
TGTGCCAGCAGTTACGTTACTTTGGGCTATGGCTACACCTTC
CASSYVTLGYGYTF
>medium-sized|TRBJ1-2|TRBV19|.
TGTGCCAGTATTTCTTGGCGACAGCTAAACTATGGCTACACCTTC
CASISWRQLNYGYTF
>few|TRBJ1-2|TRBV7-2|.
TGTGCCAGCAGCTTAGCGCTTGGCCGGGGAGGGAACACCTTC
CASSLALGRGGNTF
>.|TRBJ2-7|TRBV7-8|.
TGTGCCAGCAGCCCGAGGCCTAACTCCTACGAGCAGTACTTC
CASSPRPNSYEQYF
>.|TRBJ2-2|TRBV7-6|TRBD2
TGTGCCAGCAACCCGACTAGCGGGAACACCGGGGAGCTGTTTTTT
CASNPTSGNTGELFF
>few|TRBJ1-5|TRBV24-1|.
TGTGCCACCAGTGACACCAGTCAGCCCCAGCATTTT
CATSDTSQPQHF
>.|TRBJ1-1|TRBV5-1|TRBD1
TGCGCCAGCAGCTTTGACAGGGCGAACACTGAAGCTTTCTTT
CASSFDRANTEAFF
>few|TRBJ2-7|TRBV19|.
TGTGCCAGTAGGGGGGGCGCGGCGGGCGAGCAGTACTTC
CASRGGAAGEQYF
>once|TRBJ1-5|TRBV20-1|TRBD1
TGCAGTGCTGGGGACTCCGGGACAGTTAGAAATCAGCCCCAGCATTTT
CSAGDSGTVRNQPQHF
>.|TRBJ2-2|TRBV6-1|TRBD1
TGTGCCAGCAGTAAGGGGGCCGAGGAGCTGTTTTTT
CASSKGAEELFF
>many|TRBJ1-4|TRBV9|.
TGTGCCAGCAGCGCAGGGGTGGGGAATGAAAAACTGTTTTTT
CASSAGVGNEKLFF
>.|TRBJ2-1|TRBV5-1|.
TGCGCCAGCGTCTTGGAGGACTATTCCGATGAGCAGTTCTTC
CASVLEDYSDEQFF
>.|TRBJ2-1|TRBV6-2/TRBV6-3|TRBD1
TGTGCCACCACGGACAGGACTTACAATGAGCAGTTCTTC
CATTDRTYNEQFF
>.|TRBJ2-1|TRBV20-1|TRBD2
TGCAGTGCCGCGGCCGGGACTAGCGAATTGGATGAGCAGTTCTTC
CSAAAGTSELDEQFF
>few|TRBJ2-1|TRBV12-3/TRBV12-4|.
TGTGCCAGCAGTTTCTCAGGGGCCTACAATGAGCAGTTCTTC
CASSFSGAYNEQFF
>many|TRBJ2-6|TRBV2|.
TGTGCCAGCCCTAGTCGGGGGTCCTACTCTGGGGCCAACGTCCTGACTTTC
CASPSRGSYSGANVLTF
>.|TRBJ1-2|TRBV2|TRBD1
TGTGCCAGCAGCGGGACAGCTTACTATGGCTACACCTTC
CASSGTAYYGYTF
>.|TRBJ1-5|TRBV12-3/TRBV12-4|.
TGTGCCAGCAGCCGGTTAAGTCAGCCCCAGCATTTT
CASSRLSQPQHF
>.|TRBJ2-2|TRBV24-1|.
TGTGCCCCCATGGACACCGGGGAGCTGTTTTTT
CAPMDTGELFF
>.|TRBJ2-2|TRBV9|TRBD2
TGTGCCAGCAGCGTTTTGCGGGGGGGCCCCGGGGAGCTGTTTTTT
CASSVLRGGPGELFF
>.|TRBJ1-1|TRBV20-1|TRBD1
TGCAGTGCTAGACCCCAGGGGGGGAACACTGAAGCTTTCTTT
CSARPQGGNTEAFF
>.|TRBJ2-7|TRBV2|.
TGTGCCAGCAGTGGTCCAGGGATCTACGAGCAGTACTTC
CASSGPGIYEQYF
>once|TRBJ1-5|TRBV7-8|.
TGTGCCAGCAGCTTAGTGCCCAGTGTTAATCAGCCCCAGCATTTT
CASSLVPSVNQPQHF
>.|TRBJ2-7|TRBV28|.
TGTGCCAGCAGCCACGCGACACGACCCTACGAGCAGTACTTC
CASSHATRPYEQYF
>once|TRBJ2-7|TRBV7-2|.
TGTGCCAGCAGCTTAGTAGGCGGGATCTACGAGCAGTACTTC
CASSLVGGIYEQYF
>.|TRBJ2-7|TRBV27|.
TGTGCCAGCAGGTACAGGAGAAGCTCCTACGAGCAGTACTTC
CASRYRRSSYEQYF
>.|TRBJ1-5|TRBV25-1|.
TGTGCCAGCAACCCCCCCCGGTATAGCAATCAGCCCCAGCATTTT
CASNPPRYSNQPQHF
>few|TRBJ2-1|TRBV12-3/TRBV12-4|TRBD2
TGTGCCAGCAACCTTCTAGCGGGAGCCTACAATGAGCAGTTCTTC
CASNLLAGAYNEQFF
>medium-sized|TRBJ2-7|TRBV7-2|TRBD2
TGTGCCAGCAGCTCCACCGGGACTAGTAATGAGCAGTACTTC
CASSSTGTSNEQYF
>.|TRBJ2-7|TRBV4-2|.
TGTGCCAGCAGCCATGAGGGCAGGGTGGACGAGCAGTACTTC
CASSHEGRVDEQYF
>medium-sized|TRBJ2-7|TRBV5-1|.
TGCGCCAGTGGGGACAACTACGAGCAGTACTTC
CASGDNYEQYF
>once|TRBJ2-7|TRBV9|TRBD2
TGTGCCAGCAGCGCCGGACTAGCGGGAGGCCACGAGCAGTACTTC
CASSAGLAGGHEQYF
>few|TRBJ1-1|TRBV12-5|.
TGTGCTAGTGGTTTGGGTAGTGGCACTGAAGCTTTCTTT
CASGLGSGTEAFF
>.|TRBJ1-1|TRBV5-1|.
TGCGCCAGCAGCTCCTATGAAAACACTGAAGCTTTCTTT
CASSSYENTEAFF
>many|TRBJ2-6|TRBV6-1|TRBD1
TGTGCCAACGCTAGGACAGGGAACTCTGGGGCCAACGTCCTGACTTTC
CANARTGNSGANVLTF
>.|TRBJ2-5|TRBV15|TRBD1
TGTGCCACCAGCAGAGACCGACAGGGGGCAGAGACCCAGTACTTC
CATSRDRQGAETQYF
>medium-sized|TRBJ1-3|TRBV30|.
TGTGCCTGGAATAGGGGGGCAGGGTCTGGAAACACCATATATTTT
CAWNRGAGSGNTIYF
>large|TRBJ1-5|TRBV2|TRBD1
TGTGCCAGCTGGACAGGGGTGATAACCAGGCCCCAGCATTTT
CASWTGVITRPQHF